Presented here are 15 T cell receptor beta chains from one specimen sequenced in a study of blood T cell repertoires in COVID-19. Sequencing was performed with immunoSEQ multiplex PCR; in TCRdb, only in-frame clones are kept and a portion is missing. The data hold about 160,000 clones, with 65% to 90% observed a single time. The sequencing input was peripheral blood. These receptors all come from a woman in her 40s with COVID-19, enrolled during active disease.

The rearrangement uses TRBV12-3 or TRBV12-4 and TRBJ1-1; TRBD1 agrees at 8 bases. This CDR3 region has 13 residues. Trimming at V came to 6 bases and at J to 5 bases, leaving 5 bases not matched to a gene. The DNA of the CDR3 is TGTGCCAGCAGCCCAGGGGGCACGACTGAAGCTTTCTTT. This gives the protein CASSPGGTTEAFF.

This chain joins TRBV30 and TRBJ1-2; TRBD1 matches at 12 bases. This CDR3 has 17 residues. After removal of 1 base from V and 4 bases from J, the junction contained 10 bases not matched to a gene. The germline V gene encodes CDR1 GTSNPN and CDR2 SVGIG (reference sequence). The CDR3 sequence is CAWSAPGQGAFGYGYTF. CDR3 bases: TGTGCCTGGAGTGCCCCGGGACAGGGGGCCTTTGGCTATGGCTACACCTTC.

The V and J genes are TRBV5-6 and TRBJ1-2; tentatively, D is TRBD1 (5 bases). Trimming shortened V by 4 bases and J by 7 bases, and 14 bases separated the two germline ends. The CDR3 spans 13 residues. CDR1 and CDR2 from the germline V gene are SGHDT and YYEEEE. CDR3 nucleotide sequence: TGTGCCAGCAGCACCCCGGGGGGAGGTGGCTACACCTTC. Amino acid sequence: CASSTPGGGGYTF.

The gene calls are TRBV11-2 and TRBJ2-7, with 11 positions matching TRBD2. Trimming took 3 bases from V and 6 from J; bases not matched to a gene: 4. Germline lookup yields CDR1 SGHAT and CDR2 FQNNGV. The CDR3 sequence is 14 residues long. DNA of the CDR3: TGTGCCAGCAGCTTTACTAGCGGGAGTTCCGAGCAGTACTTC. Translation: CASSFTSGSSEQYF. Supplemented by reference TRBV11-2 and TRBJ2-7, the full variable domain reads EAGVAQSPRYKIIEKRQSVAFWCNPISGHATLYWYQQILGQGPKLLIQFQNNGVVDDSQLPKDRFSAERLKGVDSTLKIQPAKLEDSAVYLCASSFTSGSSEQYFGPGTRLTVT.

V gene TRBV5-6 combines with J gene TRBJ2-3; the D is unclear. CDR3 length equals 15 residues. CDR1 is SGHDT, CDR2 YYEEEE, per germline. V was clipped by 3 bases and J by 4 bases, with 15 bases between them. The CDR3 DNA reads as TGTGCCAGCAGCTGGTTTGGGTCGCTAGCAGATACGCAGTATTTT. Residues: CASSWFGSLADTQYF.

The chain has TRBV27 and TRBJ2-3, with 10 bases aligning to TRBD2. The CDR3 consists of 15 residues. Germline V lookup: CDR1 MNHEY, CDR2 SMNVEV (reference sequence). V was clipped by 2 bases and J by 6 bases; unmatched bases: 5. CDR3 nucleotide sequence: TGTGCCAGCAGTTTAGGAGCGGGAGGGCGGGATACGCAGTATTTT. It translates to CASSLGAGGRDTQYF.

This chain joins TRBV9 and TRBJ2-5; D might be TRBD1 (5 bases). The CDR3 loop spans 15 amino acids. Per germline, CDR1 SGDLS and CDR2 YYNGEE. V lost 4 bases, J lost 3 bases, and 16 bases lay in between. The CDR3 coding sequence is TGTGCCAGCAGCCACCTAGGACATAGAGAAGAGACCCAGTACTTC. Amino acid sequence: CASSHLGHREETQYF.

This sequence joins TRBV4-1 and TRBJ1-3, with 7 positions matching TRBD1. V gave up 0 bases and J gave up 0 bases; unmatched junction bases: 5. CDR1 is MGHRA, CDR2 YSYEKL, per germline. The length of the CDR3 is 17 residues. The CDR3 sequence: CASSQEGQSHSGNTIYF. The CDR3 nucleotides read TGCGCCAGCAGCCAAGAGGGACAGAGCCACTCTGGAAACACCATATATTTT.

This clone was recorded a few times. The rearrangement joins TRBV5-1 to TRBJ2-1; D not certain. V dropped 6 bases and J dropped 6 bases, with 10 bases sitting between them. This CDR3 is built from 12 residues. Germline V gives CDR1 SGHRS, CDR2 YFSETQ. The CDR3 sequence is CASTFSPNEQFF. The CDR3 coding sequence is TGCGCCAGCACCTTCTCCCCCAATGAGCAGTTCTTC. The entire variable domain, with the rest obtained from reference TRBV5-1 and TRBJ2-1, is as follows: KAGVTQTPRYLIKTRGQQVTLSCSPISGHRSVSWYQQTPGQGLQFLFEYFSETQRNKGNFPGRFSGRQFSNSRSEMNVSTLELGDSALYLCASTFSPNEQFFGPGTRLTVL.

This chain uses TRBV5-4 with TRBJ2-2, with D perhaps TRBD1 (8 bases). The CDR3 is 15 residues long. With 4 bases removed from V and 4 bases from J, the gap between germline ends came to 14 bases. Germline V gene data show CDR1 as SGHNT and CDR2 as YYREEE (reference sequence). The DNA of the CDR3 is TGTGCCAGCAGCGGAACAGGGGGGGTCACCGGGGAGCTGTTTTTT. It encodes CASSGTGGVTGELFF. Together with reference TRBV5-4 and TRBJ2-2, the CDR3 gives the full variable domain: ETGVTQSPTHLIKTRGQQVTLRCSSQSGHNTVSWYQQALGQGPQFIFQYYREEENGRGNFPPRFSGLQFPNYSSELNVNALELDDSALYLCASSGTGGVTGELFFGEGSRLTVL.

J is TRBJ2-5 and V is TRBV30, with TRBD2 identical over 12 bases. There are 14 residues in the CDR3. Germline lookup yields CDR1 GTSNPN and CDR2 SVGIG (reference sequence). J lost 2 bases, V lost 7 bases, and 5 bases had no gene match. The chain's CDR3 is CASRTSGVQETQYF. The DNA of the CDR3 is TGTGCCTCGCGGACTAGCGGGGTGCAAGAGACCCAGTACTTC.

This clone was counted only a few times. CDR3 in DNA: TGTGCCAGCAGTTACTCGGGCAGCTCTCCTCGAGCTTTCTTT. This gives the protein CASSYSGSSPRAFF. This sequence joins TRBV6-2 or TRBV6-3 and TRBJ1-1; D remains ambiguous. The CDR3 sequence is 14 residues long. V was trimmed by 0 bases and J by 10 bases, leaving 15 bases between them. CDR1 is MNHEY and CDR2 is SVGEGT in the germline V gene.

This clone showed up just once. The chain's CDR3 is CASSLDGGFTDTQYF. The CDR3 nucleotides are TGTGCCAGCAGCTTAGACGGGGGATTCACAGATACGCAGTATTTT. V usage is TRBV7-9 and J usage is TRBJ2-3; TRBD2 might be the D (6 bases). Looked up from germline, CDR1 is SEHNR and CDR2 is FQNEAQ (reference sequence). Trimming cost V 1 base and J 2 bases, with 10 bases left between them. The CDR3 runs to 15 residues.

A single count supports this clone. The chain links TRBV9 to TRBJ1-3, with 12 bases that match TRBD1. Germline trimming cut 3 bases from V and 2 bases from J; bases unmatched to any gene: 3. CDR1 and CDR2 from the germline V gene are SGDLS and YYNGEE. The CDR3 sequence is 16 residues long. CDR3 protein: CASSEGQGAPGNTIYF. The CDR3 DNA reads TGTGCCAGCAGCGAGGGACAGGGGGCGCCTGGAAACACCATATATTTT.

This chain links TRBV5-4 with TRBJ2-7; tentatively, D is TRBD2 (5 bases). Trimming stripped 1 base from V and 4 bases from J, with 18 bases between. CDR1 and CDR2 from the germline V gene are SGHNT and YYREEE (reference sequence). The CDR3 is made up of 16 amino acids. CDR3 sequence reads: CASSLRGLGARYEQYF. CDR3 sequence (DNA): TGTGCCAGCAGCTTGCGGGGTTTAGGAGCGCGGTACGAGCAGTACTTC. The full variable domain, rest sourced from reference TRBV5-4 and TRBJ2-7, is ETGVTQSPTHLIKTRGQQVTLRCSSQSGHNTVSWYQQALGQGPQFIFQYYREEENGRGNFPPRFSGLQFPNYSSELNVNALELDDSALYLCASSLRGLGARYEQYFGPGTRLTVT.